The T cell receptor (beta chain) described here comes from a study of naive and memory T cell subsets. General study results and limits: No ground truth validated the naive and memory repertoire findings. Gini index rose across naive, CM, EM and EMRA in CD4 and CD8. Possibly reflecting memory cells re-expressing CD45RA, a few larger clonotypes occurred in naive repertoires, especially CD8. Over 95% of naive TCR sequences appeared only once after error correction, unlike memory subsets.

This clonotype was seen a handful of times. Its antigen is currently unknown. Both TRBC1 and TRBC2 were covered by a beta constant-region primer of two equimolar oligonucleotides. Nested alpha and beta constant-region primers with the SP2 primer drove four PCR rounds on ligated cDNA. TCRdb processed the UMI-ligation and nested PCR reads anew with MiXCR; each CDR3 protein has one entry. The sample yields about 90,000 distinct CDR3 sequences, about 11% seen once. CD4 T cells were positively selected, then CD8 T cells from the CD4-negative fraction. V dropped 3 bases and J dropped 1 base, with 9 bases sitting between them. The CDR3 covers 14 residues. Germline assignment: CDR1 MNHEY and CDR2 SMNVEV (reference sequence).

The chain couples TRBV27 to TRBJ2-5, with D maybe TRBD1 (5 bases). The sequenced sample consisted of naive CD4+ T cells from blood. The receptor's source is a human donor in good health. The CDR3 loop reads CASSFARAQETQYF. CDR3 nucleotides: TGTGCCAGCAGTTTTGCCAGGGCCCAAGAGACCCAGTACTTC.